This is a list of T cell receptor beta chains from one sample in a study of T cell responses to AZD1222 COVID-19 vaccine. The assay was immunoSEQ multiplex PCR, and TCRdb's table has in-frame clones only and misses some. The profile shows some 130,000 clones, about 91% of them singletons. Sample: peripheral blood, taken on day 0 of AZD1222 vaccination. Receptors originate from an adult in good health. Both conserved end residues are part of each CDR3. D genes are given only for firm matches. Only part of the rows carry a size: once, few, many, or a class if the clone is expanded.

TGTGCCAGCAGGTACACTAGCGGGATAGGCATTCAGTACTTC,CASRYTSGIGIQYF,TRBD2,NA,TRBV11-3,TRBJ2-4
TGTGCCAGCAGTGAATATAACGAGGATACAGCTTTCTTT,CASSEYNEDTAFF,NA,NA,TRBV25-1,TRBJ1-1
TGTGCCAGCAGCTTAGGGCTTTATGGGGAGCAGTTCTTC,CASSLGLYGEQFF,NA,NA,TRBV7-8,TRBJ2-1
TGCGCCAGCAGCCAAGAACCCAGGGTACACGAGCAGTACTTC,CASSQEPRVHEQYF,NA,few,TRBV4-1,TRBJ2-7
TGTGCCAGCAGCTTAGCCCTTACCGCTGAAGCTTTCTTT,CASSLALTAEAFF,NA,NA,TRBV11-2,TRBJ1-1
TGTGCCACCACGAACTCGGCTAGCACAGATACGCAGTATTTT,CATTNSASTDTQYF,NA,NA,TRBV24-1,TRBJ2-3
TGTGCCAGCTCACCAATCGGTACTTTCAATTCACCCCTCCACTTT,CASSPIGTFNSPLHF,NA,NA,TRBV18,TRBJ1-6
TGCGCCAGCAGCTACCCGACAAGAATACAGGGAAACTACACCTTC,CASSYPTRIQGNYTF,NA,NA,TRBV5-1,TRBJ1-2
TGCGCCAGCAGTTCGGGGGGAGACATGTACGAGCAGTACTTC,CASSSGGDMYEQYF,TRBD2,NA,TRBV5-1,TRBJ2-7
TGTGCCAGCAGCCCCGGGGGGTGGCGCACCGGGGAGCTGTTTTTT,CASSPGGWRTGELFF,TRBD2,NA,TRBV9,TRBJ2-2
TGTGCCAGCAGCTTGGATGGGTATGGGCTGTTTTTT,CASSLDGYGLFF,NA,NA,TRBV5-6,TRBJ2-2
TGTGCCAGCAGTTTAAGTCGGACAGGGGGGGGAGGAAACACCATATATTTT,CASSLSRTGGGGNTIYF,TRBD1,NA,TRBV28,TRBJ1-3